The 9 T cell receptor beta chains in this list originate from one sample, sequenced in a study of blood T cell repertoires in COVID-19. Method: immunoSEQ multiplex PCR; TCRdb's copy keeps in-frame clones and lacks some. The sample has 70,000 to 90,000 clones; about 79% are singletons. The sample was peripheral blood. The receptors stem from a human donor in a cohort sampled during active COVID-19.

The chain links TRBV5-1 to TRBJ2-7; a weak D match, TRBD1 (6 bases). Trimming left V 0 bases short and J 4 bases short, with 11 bases between. CDR3 size: 14 residues. Germline V CDR1 and CDR2: SGHRS, YFSETQ. CDR3 DNA: TGCGCCAGCAGCTTGGCCCCTCAGGGGTACGAGCAGTACGTC. This translates into CASSLAPQGYEQYV.

This clone is judged medium-sized (0.01 to 0.1%). The chain uses TRBV27 and TRBJ2-6; D perhaps matches TRBD1 (6 bases). The CDR3 totals 16 residues. The germline gives CDR1 MNHEY, CDR2 SMNVEV (reference sequence). The V and J ends lost 6 bases and 2 bases respectively, with 14 bases between them. The CDR3 DNA follows: TGTGCCAGCAGGCAAACAGGGCTTACTGGGGCCAACGTCCTGACTTTC. Its protein product is CASRQTGLTGANVLTF. The full variable domain, in which reference TRBV27 and TRBJ2-6 provide the parts outside the CDR3, is EAQVTQNPRYLITVTGKKLTVTCSQNMNHEYMSWYRQDPGLGLRQIYYSMNVEVTDKGDVPEGYKVSRKEKRNFPLILESPSPNQTSLYFCASRQTGLTGANVLTFGAGSRLTVL.

CDR3 amino acids: CSVLSLSSGANEQYF. For the CDR3, the DNA is TGCAGCGTCCTTTCCCTATCGAGTGGGGCGAACGAGCAGTACTTC. This sequence joins TRBV29-1 and TRBJ2-7, with D maybe TRBD1 (5 bases). In germline, CDR1 is SQVTM, CDR2 ANQGSEA. The length of the CDR3 is 15 residues. The ends were cut back, 6 bases at V and 5 bases at J, with 23 bases in the middle.

The chain uses TRBV2 and TRBJ1-1; D gene unclear. V dropped 6 bases and J dropped 1 base, with 9 bases sitting between them. This CDR3 is built from 13 residues. The germline CDR1 and CDR2 sequences are SNHLY and FYNNEI. In DNA form, the CDR3 reads TGTGCCAGCAGGGCCAGCGAGAACACTGAAGCTTTCTTT. It translates to CASRASENTEAFF.

V gene TRBV19 combines with J gene TRBJ1-1; TRBD1 matches 9 bases. V trimming: 3 bases; J trimming: 11 bases; junction bases outside the gene matches: 13. Germline V gives CDR1 LNHDA, CDR2 SQIVND (reference sequence). The CDR3 has 15 amino acids. In DNA, the CDR3 is TGTGCCAGTAGTATTCATACAGGGGGCGAGGGAGAGGCTTTCTTT. Residues: CASSIHTGGEGEAFF.

The chain carries TRBV7-6 and TRBJ1-2, with 9 bases lining up with TRBD1. J was trimmed by 3 bases and V by 5 bases; bases with no gene match: 10. Germline CDR1 SGHVS, CDR2 FNYEAQ. This CDR3 contains 16 residues. The CDR3 DNA is TGTGCCAGCAGCCCCTCTTTTAGGACAGGGGACTATGGCTACACCTTC. The encoded protein is CASSPSFRTGDYGYTF.

The chain recombines TRBV7-9 with TRBJ2-4; TRBD2 agrees at 7 bases. The germline gives CDR1 SEHNR, CDR2 FQNEAQ (reference sequence). CDR3 length: 14 residues. Trimming removed 3 bases from V and 8 bases from J; junction bases left unmatched: 7. The CDR3: CASSFGRDRDIQYF. For the CDR3, the DNA is TGTGCCAGCAGCTTTGGGAGGGATAGGGACATTCAGTACTTC. The full variable domain, its missing parts supplied by reference TRBV7-9 and TRBJ2-4, is DTGVSQNPRHKITKRGQNVTFRCDPISEHNRLYWYRQTLGQGPEFLTYFQNEAQLEKSRLLSDRFSAERPKGSFSTLEIQRTEQGDSAMYLCASSFGRDRDIQYFGAGTRLSVL.

The V call is TRBV7-9, the J call TRBJ2-3, with D perhaps TRBD1 (6 bases). V was trimmed by 5 bases and J by 10 bases, leaving 22 bases between them. The germline V gene encodes CDR1 SEHNR and CDR2 FQNEAQ (reference sequence). The CDR3 is 15 amino acids. CDR3 loop: CASSLGPGASIAQYF. CDR3 coding DNA: TGTGCCAGCAGCCTAGGCCCAGGGGCATCCATTGCGCAGTATTTT.

By proportion, this clone is medium-sized (0.01 to 0.1%). The chain is built from TRBV30 and TRBJ2-1; 7 positions match TRBD2. The CDR3 runs 12 residues. V shed 0 bases and J 8 bases; nucleotides not matched to a gene: 1. Per germline, CDR1 GTSNPN and CDR2 SVGIG (reference sequence). CDR3 coding DNA: TGTGCCTGGAGTGTGGGGGGGGATGAGCAGTTCTTC. It encodes CAWSVGGDEQFF.